This entry concerns a single T cell receptor (beta chain). The antigen is unknown. This CDR3 contains 13 residues. Germline values: CDR1 SEHNR, CDR2 FQNEAQ (reference sequence). Trimming took 5 bases from V and 8 from J; bases not matched to a gene: 8. Time point specified: blood 4 weeks post-SBRT, at nephrectomy. Treatment specified: 15 Gy SBRT to primary tumor, nephrectomy 4 weeks later. This entry comes from a study of radiation and T cells in renal cell carcinoma. Study-wide results and caveats: Top tumor clonotypes rose in blood 2 weeks post-radiation, then contracted.

TCRdb's copy holds only in-frame clones and misses some; the assay was immunoSEQ multiplex PCR. The top ten hold roughly a tenth of the sample, which has roughly 86,000 clones, around four fifths seen once. The rearrangement joins TRBV7-9 to TRBJ1-2, with 7 bases aligning to TRBD1. This clonotype was obtained from a man in his fifties with renal cell carcinoma. Specimen: blood, collected from a patient whose treatment included radiotherapy and nephrectomy. The CDR3 sequence: CASSPTTGNGYTF. For the CDR3, the DNA is TGTGCCAGCAGCCCCACGACAGGGAACGGCTACACCTTC.